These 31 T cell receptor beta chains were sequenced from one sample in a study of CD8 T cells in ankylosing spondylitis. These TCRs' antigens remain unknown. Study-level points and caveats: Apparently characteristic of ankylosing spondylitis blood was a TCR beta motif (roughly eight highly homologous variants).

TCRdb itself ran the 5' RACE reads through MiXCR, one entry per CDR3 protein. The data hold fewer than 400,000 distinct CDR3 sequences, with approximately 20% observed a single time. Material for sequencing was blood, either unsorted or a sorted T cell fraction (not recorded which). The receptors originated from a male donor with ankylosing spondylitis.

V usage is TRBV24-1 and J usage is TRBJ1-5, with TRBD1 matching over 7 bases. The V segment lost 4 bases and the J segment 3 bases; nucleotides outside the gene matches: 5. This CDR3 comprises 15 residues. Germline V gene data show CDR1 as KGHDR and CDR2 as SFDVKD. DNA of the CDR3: TGTGCCACCAGTGACCACAGGGGACCCAATCAGCCCCAGCATTTT. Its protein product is CATSDHRGPNQPQHF.

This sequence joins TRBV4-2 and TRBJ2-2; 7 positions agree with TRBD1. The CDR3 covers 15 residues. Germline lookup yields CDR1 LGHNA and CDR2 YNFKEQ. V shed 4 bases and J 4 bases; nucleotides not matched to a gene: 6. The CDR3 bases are TGTGCCAGCAGCCTCCGGGACAGCGTCACCGGGGAGCTGTTTTTT. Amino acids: CASSLRDSVTGELFF.

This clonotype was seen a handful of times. For the CDR3, the DNA is TGTGCCAGCAGCTCCCGGCTAGGGGACACTGAAGCTTTCTTT. Its translation: CASSSRLGDTEAFF. The chain carries TRBV11-1 and TRBJ1-1; TRBD1 might be the D (5 bases). This CDR3 comprises 14 residues. Looked up from germline, CDR1 is SGHAT and CDR2 is FQDESV (reference sequence). V gave up 4 bases and J gave up 3 bases, with 12 bases separating them.

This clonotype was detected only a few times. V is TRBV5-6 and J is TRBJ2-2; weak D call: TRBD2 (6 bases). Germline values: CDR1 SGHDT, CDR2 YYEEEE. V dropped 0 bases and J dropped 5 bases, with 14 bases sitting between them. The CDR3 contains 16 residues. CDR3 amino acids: CASSLVLGDFTGELFF. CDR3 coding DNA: TGTGCCAGCAGCTTGGTCCTAGGGGACTTTACCGGGGAGCTGTTTTTT.

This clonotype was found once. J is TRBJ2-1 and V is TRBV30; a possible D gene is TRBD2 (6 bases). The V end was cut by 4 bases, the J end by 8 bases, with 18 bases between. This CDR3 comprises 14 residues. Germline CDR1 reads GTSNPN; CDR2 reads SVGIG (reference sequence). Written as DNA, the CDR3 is TGTGCCTGGACCCTCGGAGGGGCTAAGGATGAGCAGTTCTTC. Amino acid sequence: CAWTLGGAKDEQFF.

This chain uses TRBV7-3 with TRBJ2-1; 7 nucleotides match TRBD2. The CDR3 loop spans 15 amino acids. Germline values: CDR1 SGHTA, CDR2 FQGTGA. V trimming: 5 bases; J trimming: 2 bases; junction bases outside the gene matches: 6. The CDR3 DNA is TGTGCCAGCAGCCCAGCAAGCGGGACCTACAATGAGCAGTTCTTC. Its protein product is CASSPASGTYNEQFF.

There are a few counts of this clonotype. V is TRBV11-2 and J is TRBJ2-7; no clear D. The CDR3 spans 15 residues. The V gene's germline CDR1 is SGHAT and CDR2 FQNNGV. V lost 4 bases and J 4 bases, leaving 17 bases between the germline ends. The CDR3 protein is CASSSIRGSGYEQYF. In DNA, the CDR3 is TGTGCCAGCAGCTCCATCCGTGGGTCGGGTTACGAGCAGTACTTC.

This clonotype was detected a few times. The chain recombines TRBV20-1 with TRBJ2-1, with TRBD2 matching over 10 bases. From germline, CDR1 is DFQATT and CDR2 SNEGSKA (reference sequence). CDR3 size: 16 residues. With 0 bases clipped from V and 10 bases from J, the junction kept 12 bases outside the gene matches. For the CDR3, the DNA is TGCAGTGCTAGAGATCCCCCCCCTAGCGGGAGATGGGAGCAGTTCTTC. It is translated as CSARDPPPSGRWEQFF.

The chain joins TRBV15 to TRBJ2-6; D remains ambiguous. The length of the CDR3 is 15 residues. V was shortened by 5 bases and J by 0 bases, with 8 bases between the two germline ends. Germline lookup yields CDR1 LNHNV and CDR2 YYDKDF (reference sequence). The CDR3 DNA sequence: TGTGCCACCAGCCCCGGCTTCTCTGGGGCCAACGTCCTGACTTTC. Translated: CATSPGFSGANVLTF. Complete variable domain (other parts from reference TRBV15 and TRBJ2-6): DAMVIQNPRYQVTQFGKPVTLSCSQTLNHNVMYWYQQKSSQAPKLLFHYYDKDFNNEADTPDNFQSRRPNTSFCFLDIRSPGLGDTAMYLCATSPGFSGANVLTFGAGSRLTVL.

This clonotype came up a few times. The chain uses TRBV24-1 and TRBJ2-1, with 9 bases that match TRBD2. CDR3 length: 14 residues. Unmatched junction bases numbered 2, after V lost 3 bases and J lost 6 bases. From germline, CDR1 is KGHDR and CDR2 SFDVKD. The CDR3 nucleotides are TGTGCCACCAGTGATGGACTAGCGAGCAATGAGCAGTTCTTC. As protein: CATSDGLASNEQFF.

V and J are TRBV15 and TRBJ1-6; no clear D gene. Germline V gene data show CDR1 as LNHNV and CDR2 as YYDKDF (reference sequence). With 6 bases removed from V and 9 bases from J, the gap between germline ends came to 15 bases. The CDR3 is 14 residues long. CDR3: CATRPIRDSSPLHF. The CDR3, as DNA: TGTGCCACCAGGCCGATACGGGATTCTTCACCCCTCCACTTT.

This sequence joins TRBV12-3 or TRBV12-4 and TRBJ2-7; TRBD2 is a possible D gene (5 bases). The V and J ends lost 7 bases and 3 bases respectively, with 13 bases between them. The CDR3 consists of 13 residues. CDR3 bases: TGTGCCAGCACGCGGGCGGCGGACTACGAGCAGTACTTC. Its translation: CASTRAADYEQYF.

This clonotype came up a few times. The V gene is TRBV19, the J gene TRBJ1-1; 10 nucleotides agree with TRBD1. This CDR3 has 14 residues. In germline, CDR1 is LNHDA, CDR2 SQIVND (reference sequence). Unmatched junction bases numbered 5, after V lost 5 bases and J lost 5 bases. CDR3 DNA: TGTGCCAGTAGTCCGGGACAGGGGTGGACTGAAGCTTTCTTT. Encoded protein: CASSPGQGWTEAFF.

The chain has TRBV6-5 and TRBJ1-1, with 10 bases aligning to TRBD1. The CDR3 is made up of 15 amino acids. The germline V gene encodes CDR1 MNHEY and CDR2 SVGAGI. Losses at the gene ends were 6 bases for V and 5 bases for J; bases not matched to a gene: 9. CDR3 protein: CASSYPGTGETEAFF. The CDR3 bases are TGTGCCAGCAGCTACCCCGGGACAGGGGAGACTGAAGCTTTCTTT.

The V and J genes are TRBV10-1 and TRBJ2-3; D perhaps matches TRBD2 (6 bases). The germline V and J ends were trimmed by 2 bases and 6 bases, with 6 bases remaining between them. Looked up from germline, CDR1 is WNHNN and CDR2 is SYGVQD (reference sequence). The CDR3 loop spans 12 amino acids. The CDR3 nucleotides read TGCGCCAGCAGTGAGAGCGGGGATACGCAGTATTTT. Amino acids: CASSESGDTQYF.

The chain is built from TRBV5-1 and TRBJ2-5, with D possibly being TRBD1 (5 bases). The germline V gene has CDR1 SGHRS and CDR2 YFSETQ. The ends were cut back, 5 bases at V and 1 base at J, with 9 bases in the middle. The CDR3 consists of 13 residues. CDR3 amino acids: CASRTVVQETQYF. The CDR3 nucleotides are TGCGCCAGCAGGACAGTCGTCCAAGAGACCCAGTACTTC.

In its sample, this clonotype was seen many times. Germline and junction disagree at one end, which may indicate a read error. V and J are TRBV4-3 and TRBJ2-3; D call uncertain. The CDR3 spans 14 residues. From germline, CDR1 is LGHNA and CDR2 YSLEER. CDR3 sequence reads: CASSQDLGTDTQYF. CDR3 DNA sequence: TGTGCCAGCAGCCAAGATCTCGGCACAGATACGCAGTATTTT.

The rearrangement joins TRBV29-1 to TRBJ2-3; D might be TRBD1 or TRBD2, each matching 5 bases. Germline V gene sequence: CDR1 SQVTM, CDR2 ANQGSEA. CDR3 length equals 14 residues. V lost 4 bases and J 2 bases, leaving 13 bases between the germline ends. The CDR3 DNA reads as TGCAGCGTTGCGTCGGGGCCTTTCACAGATACGCAGTATTTT. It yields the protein CSVASGPFTDTQYF.

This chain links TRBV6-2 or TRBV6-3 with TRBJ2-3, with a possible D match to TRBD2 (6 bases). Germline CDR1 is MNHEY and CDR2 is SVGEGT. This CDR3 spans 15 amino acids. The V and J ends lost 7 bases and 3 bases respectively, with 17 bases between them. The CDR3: CASTWAGLRTDTQYF. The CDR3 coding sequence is TGTGCCAGCACTTGGGCGGGGCTCCGTACAGATACGCAGTATTTT.

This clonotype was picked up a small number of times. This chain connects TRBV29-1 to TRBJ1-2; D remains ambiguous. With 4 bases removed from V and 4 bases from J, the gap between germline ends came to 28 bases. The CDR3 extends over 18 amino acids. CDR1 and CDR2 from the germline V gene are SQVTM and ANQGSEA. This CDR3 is CSVVSPAGLSRIVYGYTF. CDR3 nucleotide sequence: TGCAGCGTTGTATCCCCCGCCGGACTTAGCCGTATTGTCTATGGCTACACCTTC.

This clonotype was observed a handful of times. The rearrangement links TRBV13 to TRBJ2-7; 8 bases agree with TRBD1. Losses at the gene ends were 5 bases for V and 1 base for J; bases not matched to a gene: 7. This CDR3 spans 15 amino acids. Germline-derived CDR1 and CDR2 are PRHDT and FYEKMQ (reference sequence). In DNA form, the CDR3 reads TGTGCCAGCAGCCTCGACAGGGGACGGTCCTACGAGCAGTACTTC. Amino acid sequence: CASSLDRGRSYEQYF.

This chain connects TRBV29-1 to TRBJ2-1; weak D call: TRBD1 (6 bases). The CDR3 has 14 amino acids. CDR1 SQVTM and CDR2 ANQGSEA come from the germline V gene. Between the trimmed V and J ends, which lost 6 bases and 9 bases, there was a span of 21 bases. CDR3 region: CSVGSTGRDLEQFF. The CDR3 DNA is TGCAGCGTCGGCTCGACAGGCCGTGACCTTGAGCAGTTCTTC.

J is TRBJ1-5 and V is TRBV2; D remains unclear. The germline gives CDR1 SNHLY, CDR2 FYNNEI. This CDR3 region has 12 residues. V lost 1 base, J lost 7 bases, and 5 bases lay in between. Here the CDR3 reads CASSEEIQPQHF. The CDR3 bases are TGTGCCAGCAGTGAAGAAATCCAGCCCCAGCATTTT.

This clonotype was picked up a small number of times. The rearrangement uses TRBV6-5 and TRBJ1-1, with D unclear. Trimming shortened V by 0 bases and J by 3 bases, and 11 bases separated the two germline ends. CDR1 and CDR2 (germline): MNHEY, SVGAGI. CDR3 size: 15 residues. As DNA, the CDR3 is TGTGCCAGCAGTTACTCTCAAAGGCGGTACACTGAAGCTTTCTTT. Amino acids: CASSYSQRRYTEAFF.

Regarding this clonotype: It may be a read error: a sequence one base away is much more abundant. The CDR3 DNA reads as TGTGCCAGCAGCCGAGACTTTAGCTCCTACAATGAGCAGTTCTTC. Its translation is CASSRDFSSYNEQFF. V gene TRBV12-3 or TRBV12-4 combines with J gene TRBJ2-1; no definite D call. The CDR3 covers 15 residues. The V and J ends lost 6 bases and 0 bases respectively, with 12 bases between them.

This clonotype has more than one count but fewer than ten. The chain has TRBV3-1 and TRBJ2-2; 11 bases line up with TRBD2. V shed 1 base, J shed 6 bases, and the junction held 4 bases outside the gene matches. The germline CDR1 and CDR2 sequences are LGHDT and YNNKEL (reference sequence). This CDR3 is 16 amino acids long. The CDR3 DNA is TGTGCCAGCAGCCAAGCCCGGGGACTAGCGGCCGGGGAGCTGTTTTTT. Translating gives CASSQARGLAAGELFF.

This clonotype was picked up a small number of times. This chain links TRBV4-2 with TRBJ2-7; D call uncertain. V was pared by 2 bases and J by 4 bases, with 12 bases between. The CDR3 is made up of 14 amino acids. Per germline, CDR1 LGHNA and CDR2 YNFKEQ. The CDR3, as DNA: TGTGCCAGCAGCCAAATAACTGGTGGTTACGAGCAGTACTTC. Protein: CASSQITGGYEQYF.

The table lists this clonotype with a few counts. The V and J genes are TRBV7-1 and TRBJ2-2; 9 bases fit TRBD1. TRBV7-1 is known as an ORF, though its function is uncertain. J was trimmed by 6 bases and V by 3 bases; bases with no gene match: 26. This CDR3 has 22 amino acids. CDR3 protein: CASSSPRTGVRSGHIKAGELFF. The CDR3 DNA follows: TGTGCCAGCAGCTCGCCCCGGACAGGGGTTAGGAGTGGGCACATCAAGGCCGGGGAGCTGTTTTTT.

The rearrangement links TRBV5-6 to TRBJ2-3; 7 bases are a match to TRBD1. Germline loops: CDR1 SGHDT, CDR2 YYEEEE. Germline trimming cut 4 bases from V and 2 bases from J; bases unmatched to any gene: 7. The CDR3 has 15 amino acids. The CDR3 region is CASSHPQGPTDTQYF. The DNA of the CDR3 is TGTGCCAGCAGCCACCCACAGGGGCCCACAGATACGCAGTATTTT.

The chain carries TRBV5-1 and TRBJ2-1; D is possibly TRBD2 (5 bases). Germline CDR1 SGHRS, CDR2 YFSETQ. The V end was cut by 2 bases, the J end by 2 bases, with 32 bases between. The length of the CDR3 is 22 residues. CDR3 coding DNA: TGCGCCAGCAGCTTCGGCGGGTTGGGTTCCACCACCCAATATCCTACCTACAATGAGCAGTTCTTC. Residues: CASSFGGLGSTTQYPTYNEQFF.

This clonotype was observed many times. CDR3 nucleotides: TGTGCCAGCAGCCAAACAGGGGGCATGAATCAGCCCCAGCATTTT. It yields the protein CASSQTGGMNQPQHF. The chain links TRBV3-1 to TRBJ1-5, with 9 bases identical to TRBD1. The CDR3 loop spans 15 amino acids. V dropped 2 bases and J dropped 4; count of bases not matched to a gene: 3. Germline CDR1 and CDR2: LGHDT and YNNKEL (reference sequence).